The next 2 T cell receptor beta chains were all read from a single sample in a study of Graves' ophthalmopathy and Graves' hyperthyroidism. RNA transcripts yielded amplified TCR beta CDR3 regions. First-round RT-PCR relied on HTBI primers, and a second-round multiplex PCR came next. MiXCR was run by TCRdb on the multiplex PCR reads, yielding one entry per CDR3 protein. The sample lists under 250,000 distinct CDR3 sequences, approximately 29% seen once, with 9.1% in the top ten. The specimen was peripheral blood. The receptors originated from a man aged 50-60 years with Graves' ophthalmopathy.

This clonotype was seen a single time. The chain has TRBV28 and TRBJ1-6, with D possibly being TRBD1 (5 bases). Germline CDR1 MDHEN, CDR2 SYDVKM. The CDR3 has 14 residues. The V gene lost 6 bases and the J gene lost 7 bases, with 13 bases spanning the gap. The CDR3 reads CASSPWQGNSPLHF. CDR3 DNA: TGTGCCAGCAGCCCGTGGCAGGGCAATTCACCCCTCCACTTT.

The CDR3 nucleotides are TGTGCCAGCAGACTAGGAGGGTCGGGCAATCAGCCCCAGCATTTT. This translates into CASRLGGSGNQPQHF. The chain recombines TRBV6-1 with TRBJ1-5; no clear D gene. Looked up from germline, CDR1 is MNHNS and CDR2 is SASEGT. V was trimmed by 6 bases and J by 2 bases, leaving 14 bases between them. The CDR3 has 15 amino acids.